The text below deals with one TCR beta chain. The antigen is undetermined. This record belongs to a study of OX40 agonist ivuxolimab in advanced cancers. For the study at large: Of mixed ages from about 20 to 90 and averaging approximately 60 years, the group was almost 85% male. Points from the study as a whole: Normalized expansion of T-cell clones was also low for some nonresponders.

Sequenced by immunoSEQ multiplex PCR; TCRdb stores in-frame clones only, minus some. Of 100,000 or so clones in the sample, 92% were seen once. V gave up 8 bases and J gave up 11 bases, with 25 bases separating them. Germline CDR1 SNHLY, CDR2 FYNNEI. The CDR3 sequence is 14 residues long. The chain employs TRBV2 and TRBJ2-7, with D unclear. The specimen was CD4+ or CD8+ T cells sorted from blood, collected in a trial of the OX40 agonist ivuxolimab. This clonotype was sampled from an adult with an advanced solid tumor such as melanoma, head and neck, liver or kidney cancer. The CDR3 DNA follows: TGTGCCAGCGGCGAGCTCCTGGGCAGTGTTTGGGAGTACTTC. Its protein product is CASGELLGSVWEYF.